This T cell receptor (beta chain) was retrieved from a study of monozygotic twins with inflammatory bowel disease. TCRdb reanalyzed the 5' RACE reads and collapses them to one entry per CDR3 protein, without DNA. The specimen's table records around 220,000 distinct CDR3 sequences. The CDR3 loop spans 13 amino acids. The sample comprised blood. The V call is TRBV12-3 or TRBV12-4, the J call TRBJ2-7; TCRdb returns TRBD1, unconfirmable since there is no DNA. The source is a human donor with ulcerative colitis or Crohn's disease, or a healthy co-twin of an affected twin (not recorded which). The CDR3 sequence: CASTRGPNGGQYF.